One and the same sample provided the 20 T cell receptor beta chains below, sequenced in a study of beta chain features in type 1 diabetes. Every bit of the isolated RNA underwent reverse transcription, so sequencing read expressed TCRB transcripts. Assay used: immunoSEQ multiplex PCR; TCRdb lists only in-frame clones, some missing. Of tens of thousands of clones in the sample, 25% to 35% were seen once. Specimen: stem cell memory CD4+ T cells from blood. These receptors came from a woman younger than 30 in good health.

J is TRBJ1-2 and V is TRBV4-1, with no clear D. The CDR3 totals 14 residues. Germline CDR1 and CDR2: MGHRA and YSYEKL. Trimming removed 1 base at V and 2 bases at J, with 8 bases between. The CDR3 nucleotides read TGCGCCAGCAGCCAAGTGTCAGAAAACTATGGCTACACCTTC. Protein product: CASSQVSENYGYTF.

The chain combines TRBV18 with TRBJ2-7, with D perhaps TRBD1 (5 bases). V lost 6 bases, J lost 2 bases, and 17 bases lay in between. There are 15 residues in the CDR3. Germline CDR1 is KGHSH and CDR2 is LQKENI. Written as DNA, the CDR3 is TGTGCCAGCTCCCCTCAGGGTCCCCAGACCTACGAGCAGTACTTC. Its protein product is CASSPQGPQTYEQYF.

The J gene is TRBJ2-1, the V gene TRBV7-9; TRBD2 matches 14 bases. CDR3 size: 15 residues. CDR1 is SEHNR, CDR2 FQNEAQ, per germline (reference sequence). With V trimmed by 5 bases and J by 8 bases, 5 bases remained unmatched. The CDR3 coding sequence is TGTGCCAGCAGCCAGGGACTAGCGGGGGTGGATGAGCAGTTCTTC. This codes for CASSQGLAGVDEQFF. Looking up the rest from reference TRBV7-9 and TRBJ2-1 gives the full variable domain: DTGVSQNPRHKITKRGQNVTFRCDPISEHNRLYWYRQTLGQGPEFLTYFQNEAQLEKSRLLSDRFSAERPKGSFSTLEIQRTEQGDSAMYLCASSQGLAGVDEQFFGPGTRLTVL.

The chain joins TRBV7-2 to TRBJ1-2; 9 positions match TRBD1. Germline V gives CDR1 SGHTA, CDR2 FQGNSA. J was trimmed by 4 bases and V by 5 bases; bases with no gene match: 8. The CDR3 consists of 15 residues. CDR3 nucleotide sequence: TGTGCCAGCAGCCCAGAACAGGGGGCGGTCTATGGCTACACCTTC. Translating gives CASSPEQGAVYGYTF.

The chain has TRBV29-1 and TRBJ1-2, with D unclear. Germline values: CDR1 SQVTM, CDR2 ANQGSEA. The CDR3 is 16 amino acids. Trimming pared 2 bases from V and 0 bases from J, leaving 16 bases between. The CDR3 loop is CSVEKWQPGANYGYTF. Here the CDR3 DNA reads TGCAGCGTTGAAAAGTGGCAGCCCGGAGCTAACTATGGCTACACCTTC.

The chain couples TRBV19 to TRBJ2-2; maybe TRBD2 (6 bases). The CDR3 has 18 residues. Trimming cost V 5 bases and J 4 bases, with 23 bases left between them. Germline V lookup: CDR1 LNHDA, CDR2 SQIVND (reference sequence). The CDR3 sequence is CASSDFSGGFSTTGELFF. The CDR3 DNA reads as TGTGCCAGTAGTGACTTTAGTGGGGGGTTTTCCACCACCGGGGAGCTGTTTTTT.

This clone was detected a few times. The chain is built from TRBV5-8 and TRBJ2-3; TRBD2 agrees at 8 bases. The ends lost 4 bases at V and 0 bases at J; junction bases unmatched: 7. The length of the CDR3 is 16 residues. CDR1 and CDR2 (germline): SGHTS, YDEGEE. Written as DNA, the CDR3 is TGTGCCAGCAGCCCTGGACTAGCAGTTAGCACAGATACGCAGTATTTT. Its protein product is CASSPGLAVSTDTQYF.

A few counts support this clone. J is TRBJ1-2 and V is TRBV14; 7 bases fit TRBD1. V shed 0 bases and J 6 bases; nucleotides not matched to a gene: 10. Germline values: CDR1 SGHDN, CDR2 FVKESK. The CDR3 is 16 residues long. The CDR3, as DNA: TGTGCCAGCAGCCAAGATCCCCTGACAGGGACACATGGCTACACCTTC. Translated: CASSQDPLTGTHGYTF.

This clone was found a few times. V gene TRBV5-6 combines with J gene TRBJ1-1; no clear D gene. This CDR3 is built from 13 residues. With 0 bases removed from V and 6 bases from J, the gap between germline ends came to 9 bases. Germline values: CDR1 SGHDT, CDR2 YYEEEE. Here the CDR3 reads CASSLAGRSEAFF. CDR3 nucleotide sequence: TGTGCCAGCAGCTTGGCGGGGAGGTCTGAAGCTTTCTTT. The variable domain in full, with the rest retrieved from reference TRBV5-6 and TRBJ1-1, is DAGVTQSPTHLIKTRGQQVTLRCSPKSGHDTVSWYQQALGQGPQFIFQYYEEEERQRGNFPDRFSGHQFPNYSSELNVNALLLGDSALYLCASSLAGRSEAFFGQGTRLTVV.

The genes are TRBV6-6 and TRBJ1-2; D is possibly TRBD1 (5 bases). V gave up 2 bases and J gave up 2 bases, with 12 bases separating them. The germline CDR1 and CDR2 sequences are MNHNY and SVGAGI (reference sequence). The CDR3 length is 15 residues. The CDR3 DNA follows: TGTGCCAGCAGTTACCCCCAGGGTGGGAACTATGGCTACACCTTC. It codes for CASSYPQGGNYGYTF.

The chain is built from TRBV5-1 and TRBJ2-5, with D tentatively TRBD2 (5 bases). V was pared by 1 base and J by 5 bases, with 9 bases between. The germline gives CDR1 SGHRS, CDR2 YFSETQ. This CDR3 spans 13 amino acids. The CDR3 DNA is TGCGCCAGCAGCTTGTCACCGGGGGAGACCCAGTACTTC. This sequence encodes CASSLSPGETQYF.

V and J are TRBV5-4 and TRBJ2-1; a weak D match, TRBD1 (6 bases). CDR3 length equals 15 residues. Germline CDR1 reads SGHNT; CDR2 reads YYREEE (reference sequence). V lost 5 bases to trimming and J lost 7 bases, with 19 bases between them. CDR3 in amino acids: CASRVKGGSVNEQFF. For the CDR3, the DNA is TGTGCCAGCAGGGTAAAAGGGGGTTCGGTGAATGAGCAGTTCTTC. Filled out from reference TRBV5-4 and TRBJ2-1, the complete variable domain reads ETGVTQSPTHLIKTRGQQVTLRCSSQSGHNTVSWYQQALGQGPQFIFQYYREEENGRGNFPPRFSGLQFPNYSSELNVNALELDDSALYLCASRVKGGSVNEQFFGPGTRLTVL.

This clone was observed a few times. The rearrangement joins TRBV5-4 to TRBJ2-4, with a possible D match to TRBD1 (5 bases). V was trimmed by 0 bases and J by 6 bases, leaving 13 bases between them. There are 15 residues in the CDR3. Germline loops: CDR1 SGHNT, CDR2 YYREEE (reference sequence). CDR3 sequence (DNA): TGTGCCAGCAGCTTGGCCCGTACAGGCTTAAACATTCAGTACTTC. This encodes CASSLARTGLNIQYF.

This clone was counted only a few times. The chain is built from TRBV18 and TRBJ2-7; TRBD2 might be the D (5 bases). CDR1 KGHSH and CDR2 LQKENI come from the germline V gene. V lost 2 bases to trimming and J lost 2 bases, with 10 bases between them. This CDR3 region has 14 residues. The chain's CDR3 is CASSPSVGAYEQYF. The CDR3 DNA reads TGTGCCAGCTCACCATCGGTGGGAGCCTACGAGCAGTACTTC.

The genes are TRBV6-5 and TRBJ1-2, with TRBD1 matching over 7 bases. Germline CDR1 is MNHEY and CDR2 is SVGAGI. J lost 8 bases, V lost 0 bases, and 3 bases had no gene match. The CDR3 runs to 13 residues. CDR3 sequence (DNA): TGTGCCAGCAGTTACTCAAGGGGGCAAGGCTACACCTTC. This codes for CASSYSRGQGYTF.

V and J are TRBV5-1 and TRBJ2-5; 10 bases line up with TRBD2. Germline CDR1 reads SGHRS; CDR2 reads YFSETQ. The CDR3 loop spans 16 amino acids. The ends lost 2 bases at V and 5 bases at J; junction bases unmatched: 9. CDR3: CASSFLAGVGGETQYF. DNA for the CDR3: TGCGCCAGCAGCTTTCTAGCGGGGGTCGGAGGGGAGACCCAGTACTTC. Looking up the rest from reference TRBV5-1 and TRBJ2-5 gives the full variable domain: KAGVTQTPRYLIKTRGQQVTLSCSPISGHRSVSWYQQTPGQGLQFLFEYFSETQRNKGNFPGRFSGRQFSNSRSEMNVSTLELGDSALYLCASSFLAGVGGETQYFGPGTRLLVL.

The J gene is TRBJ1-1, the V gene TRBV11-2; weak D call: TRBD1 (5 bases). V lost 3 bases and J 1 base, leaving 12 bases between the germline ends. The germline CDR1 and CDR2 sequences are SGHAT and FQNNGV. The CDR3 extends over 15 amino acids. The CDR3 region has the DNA TGTGCCAGCAGCTTGTCCGGGACTTCGAACACTGAAGCTTTCTTT. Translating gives CASSLSGTSNTEAFF.

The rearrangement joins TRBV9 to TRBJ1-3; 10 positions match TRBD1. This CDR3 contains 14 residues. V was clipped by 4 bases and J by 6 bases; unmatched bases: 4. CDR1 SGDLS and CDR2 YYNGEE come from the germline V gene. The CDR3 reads CASSLGQGVNTIYF. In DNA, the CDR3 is TGTGCCAGCAGCCTCGGACAGGGGGTAAACACCATATATTTT.

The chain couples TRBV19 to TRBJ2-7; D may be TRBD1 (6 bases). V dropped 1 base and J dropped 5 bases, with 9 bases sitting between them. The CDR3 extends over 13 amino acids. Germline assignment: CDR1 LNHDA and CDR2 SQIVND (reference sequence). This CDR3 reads CASSIGYRDEQYF. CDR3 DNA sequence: TGTGCCAGTAGTATAGGCTACAGGGACGAGCAGTACTTC.

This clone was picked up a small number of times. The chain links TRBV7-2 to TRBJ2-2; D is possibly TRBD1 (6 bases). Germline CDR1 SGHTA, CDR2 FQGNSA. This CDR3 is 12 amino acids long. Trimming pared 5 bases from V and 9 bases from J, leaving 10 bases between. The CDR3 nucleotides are TGTGCCAGCAGCACACAGGGAAGGGAGCTGTTTTTT. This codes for CASSTQGRELFF.